This TCR beta chain was retrieved from a study of blood T cell repertoires in COVID-19. Across the whole study: Samples of COVID-19 (acute and convalescent) were obtained from the United States, Italy and Spain. PBMCs, B-cell-depleted T cells, or T cells were the source of the cDNA or gDNA that made up the material.

Trimming took off 5 bases at V and 3 bases at J, with 20 bases between the two ends. CDR1 and CDR2 (germline): MNHEY, SMNVEV (reference sequence). The CDR3 covers 17 residues. Original processing notes: Reference gene primer amplification gave nucleated cell count estimates. TCRdb's copy holds only in-frame clones and misses some; the assay was immunoSEQ multiplex PCR. V, J and clone size derive from that table, while D and trimming were established from the DNA sequence. This table holds roughly 180,000 clones, roughly 94% found once. The sequence came from a man aged 25 to 45 with COVID-19, enrolled during active disease. The specimen sequenced was peripheral blood. V is TRBV27 and J is TRBJ1-5; a possible D gene is TRBD1 (6 bases). CDR3 in DNA: TGTGCCAGCAGTCCCGCACTGAGGGGGAGAATCAATCAGCCCCAGCATTTT. Its protein product is CASSPALRGRINQPQHF.